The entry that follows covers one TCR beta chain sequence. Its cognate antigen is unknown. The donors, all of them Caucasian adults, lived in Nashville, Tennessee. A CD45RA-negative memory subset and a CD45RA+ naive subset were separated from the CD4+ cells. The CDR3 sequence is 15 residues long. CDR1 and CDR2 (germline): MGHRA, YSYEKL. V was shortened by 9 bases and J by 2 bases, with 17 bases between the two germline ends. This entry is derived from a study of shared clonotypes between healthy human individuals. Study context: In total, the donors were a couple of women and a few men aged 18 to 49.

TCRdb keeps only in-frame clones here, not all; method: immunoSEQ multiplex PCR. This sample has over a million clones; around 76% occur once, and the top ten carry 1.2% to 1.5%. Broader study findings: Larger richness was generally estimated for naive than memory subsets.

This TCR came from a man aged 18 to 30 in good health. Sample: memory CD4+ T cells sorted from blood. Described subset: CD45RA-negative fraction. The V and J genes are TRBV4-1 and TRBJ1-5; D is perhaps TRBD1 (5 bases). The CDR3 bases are TGCGCCAGTAGGAGCCAAGGGGAGGGCAATCAGCCCCAGCATTTT. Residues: CASRSQGEGNQPQHF.